This T cell receptor (beta chain) is drawn from a study of T cells in Graves' hyperthyroidism and ophthalmopathy. About the research overall: Before treatment of any kind, peripheral blood was taken at initial diagnosis.

The CDR3 runs 14 residues. Germline CDR1 DFQATT, CDR2 SNEGSKA (reference sequence). Unmatched junction bases numbered 7, after V lost 2 bases and J lost 4 bases. This clonotype has only a few counts. It was RNA transcripts that yielded the amplified TCR beta CDR3 regions. HTBI primers were employed in a first-round RT-PCR of the TCR CDR3. TCRdb recomputed calls from the multiplex PCR reads with MiXCR, one row per CDR3 protein. The repertoire holds around 350,000 distinct CDR3 sequences, with roughly 15% as singletons. This chain joins TRBV20-1 and TRBJ2-5; 7 bases match TRBD1. Sequenced material: blood. The TCR originated in a woman between 25 and 40 years old with Graves' ophthalmopathy. The CDR3 protein is CSARPDRVGETQYF. The CDR3 region has the DNA TGCAGTGCTAGACCCGACAGGGTTGGAGAGACCCAGTACTTC.